These 8 T cell receptor beta chains share one sample of origin, sequenced in a study of control samples from healthy donors and cancer patients. Repertoires were generated with immunoSEQ multiplex PCR, while TCRdb's copy carries only in-frame clones and drops some. The sample contains under 200,000 clones, 92% of which appear only once. Sequenced sample: blood. The receptors shown here come from a woman aged 25 to 39 in good health.

This chain links TRBV5-4 with TRBJ2-1; D is tentatively TRBD1 or TRBD2 (5 bases each). The CDR3 loop spans 12 amino acids. V lost 5 bases and J 11 bases, leaving 14 bases between the germline ends. CDR1 is SGHNT and CDR2 is YYREEE in the germline V gene (reference sequence). CDR3 sequence reads: CASSGTGPQQFF. The CDR3 DNA reads TGTGCCAGCAGTGGCACGGGGCCGCAGCAGTTCTTC.

This chain connects TRBV15 to TRBJ2-2; TRBD2 aligns across 9 bases. The CDR3 loop spans 17 amino acids. V shed 0 bases, J shed 4 bases, and the junction held 6 bases outside the gene matches. Germline-derived CDR1 and CDR2 are LNHNV and YYDKDF (reference sequence). CDR3 amino acids: CATSRDLIAGVTGELFF. The CDR3 nucleotides are TGTGCCACCAGCAGAGATCTGATAGCGGGAGTCACCGGGGAGCTGTTTTTT.

The chain recombines TRBV10-3 with TRBJ1-3; 8 bases line up with TRBD1. Germline lookup yields CDR1 ENHRY and CDR2 SYGVKD. This CDR3 has 13 amino acids. The V and J ends lost 9 bases and 8 bases, in that order; junction bases with no gene match: 9. The CDR3 DNA is TGTGCCATTACCCAGGGGGCCGGGCACACCATATATTTT. Its translation is CAITQGAGHTIYF.

J is TRBJ1-5 and V is TRBV5-6, with TRBD1 matching over 9 bases. Germline V lookup: CDR1 SGHDT, CDR2 YYEEEE. This CDR3 contains 15 residues. Trimming removed 4 bases from V and 2 bases from J; junction bases left unmatched: 4. CDR3 amino acids: CASSPGDRGNQPQHF. The DNA for the CDR3 is TGTGCCAGCAGCCCGGGGGACAGGGGCAATCAGCCCCAGCATTTT.

This chain links TRBV28 with TRBJ1-5; D might be TRBD1 (5 bases). Germline V CDR1 and CDR2: MDHEN, SYDVKM. The CDR3 runs 14 residues. Trimming shortened V by 5 bases and J by 7 bases, and 15 bases separated the two germline ends. This chain's CDR3 is CASSPPGRGQPQHF. DNA for the CDR3: TGTGCCAGCAGTCCCCCAGGGAGGGGCCAGCCCCAGCATTTT.

The V and J genes are TRBV5-4 and TRBJ1-6, with TRBD1 identical over 8 bases. V lost 4 bases to trimming and J lost 4 bases; unmatched junction nucleotides: 4. CDR1 is SGHNT, CDR2 YYREEE, per germline (reference sequence). This CDR3 has 15 amino acids. CDR3 DNA sequence: TGTGCCAGCAGCATTAGACAGGGGTATAATTCACCCCTCCACTTT. It specifies CASSIRQGYNSPLHF.

V gene TRBV28 combines with J gene TRBJ2-7; D may correspond to TRBD1 or TRBD2 (6 bases each). The V end was cut by 2 bases, the J end by 3 bases, with 11 bases between. In germline, CDR1 is MDHEN, CDR2 SYDVKM. The CDR3 length is 14 residues. The CDR3 spells CASSLGRGGYEQYF. The CDR3 DNA is TGTGCCAGCAGTTTAGGCAGGGGAGGCTACGAGCAGTACTTC.

To note about this clone: At one end, the junction sequence differs from germline, possibly due to a read error. This chain joins TRBV20-1 and TRBJ1-2, with D perhaps TRBD1 (6 bases). This CDR3 comprises 11 residues. Germline V lookup: CDR1 DFQATT, CDR2 SNEGSKA (reference sequence). The CDR3 bases are TGCAGTGCCGTTTCCCCGGGACACCCAGCCTTC. Translating it yields CSAVSPGHPAF.